A single sample gave rise to the 24 T cell receptor beta chains below, sequenced in a study of cytomegalovirus exposure and HLA in healthy donors. The primer mix had 60 Vbeta and 13 Jbeta primers. Generated by immunoSEQ multiplex PCR, the TCRdb table keeps only in-frame clones and is missing some. The sample totals roughly 190,000 clones. Material: PBMCs. The receptors were sampled from a woman aged 18 to 35 in good health and CMV-seropositive.

This chain uses TRBV12-5 with TRBJ1-5, with D perhaps matching TRBD1 (6 bases). V lost 6 bases to trimming and J lost 4 bases, with 10 bases between them. Per the germline V gene, CDR1 is LGHNT and CDR2 is FRNRAP. CDR3 length: 13 amino acids. In DNA, the CDR3 is TGTGCTAGTGGCCCCGGACAGAATCAGCCCCAGCATTTT. It yields the protein CASGPGQNQPQHF.

The chain links TRBV5-6 to TRBJ2-3; 10 bases fit TRBD2. CDR3 length: 17 residues. The trim removed 2 bases at V and 2 bases at J, leaving 8 bases unmatched. The germline gives CDR1 SGHDT, CDR2 YYEEEE. The CDR3 spells CASSFGTSATVTDTQYF. DNA for the CDR3: TGTGCCAGCAGCTTCGGGACTAGCGCGACCGTCACAGATACGCAGTATTTT.

The rearrangement links TRBV10-3 to TRBJ2-1, with D possibly TRBD2 on 6 matching bases. Germline-derived CDR1 and CDR2 are ENHRY and SYGVKD. V lost 0 bases to trimming and J lost 0 bases, with 12 bases between them. This CDR3 has 17 residues. The chain's CDR3 is CAISESRGTSSYNEQFF. The CDR3 coding sequence is TGTGCCATCAGTGAGTCCCGGGGGACCAGCTCCTACAATGAGCAGTTCTTC.

The rearrangement links TRBV15 to TRBJ2-3; the match to TRBD2 covers 12 bases. V trimming: 3 bases; J trimming: 4 bases; junction bases outside the gene matches: 2. In germline, CDR1 is LNHNV, CDR2 YYDKDF (reference sequence). This CDR3 has 15 residues. Here the CDR3 reads CATSRTSGSPDTQYF. The CDR3 nucleotides are TGTGCCACCAGCAGGACTAGCGGGAGTCCAGATACGCAGTATTTT.

The chain recombines TRBV7-6 with TRBJ1-1; D remains ambiguous. Germline V gene sequence: CDR1 SGHVS, CDR2 FNYEAQ. The CDR3 contains 13 residues. Trimming took 5 bases from V and 7 from J, leaving 14 bases between them. The CDR3 coding sequence is TGTGCCAGCAGCCCAGACGAGCGTGGTGAAGCTTTCTTT. Translated, it gives CASSPDERGEAFF.

V is TRBV7-9 and J is TRBJ2-3, with D perhaps TRBD1 (5 bases). The CDR3 length is 12 residues. The V gene's germline CDR1 is SEHNR and CDR2 FQNEAQ (reference sequence). V dropped 6 bases and J dropped 4 bases, with 8 bases sitting between them. CDR3 residues: CASSQGADTQYF. CDR3 DNA sequence: TGTGCCAGCAGTCAGGGCGCAGATACGCAGTATTTT.

The chain employs TRBV29-1 and TRBJ2-3; D is uncertain. Trimming cost V 4 bases and J 4 bases, with 3 bases left between them. The CDR3 has 10 residues. Looked up from germline, CDR1 is SQVTM and CDR2 is ANQGSEA. This CDR3 is CSVVADTQYF. For the CDR3, the DNA is TGCAGCGTTGTCGCAGATACGCAGTATTTT.

This chain connects TRBV7-9 to TRBJ1-1; D is possibly TRBD1 (5 bases). There are 14 residues in the CDR3. V was pared by 0 bases and J by 4 bases, with 9 bases between. Germline V gene sequence: CDR1 SEHNR, CDR2 FQNEAQ (reference sequence). The CDR3 DNA reads as TGTGCCAGCAGCTTAGCGACGGGGGGCACTGAAGCTTTCTTT. This encodes CASSLATGGTEAFF. Full variable domain (remainder filled in from reference TRBV7-9 and TRBJ1-1): DTGVSQNPRHKITKRGQNVTFRCDPISEHNRLYWYRQTLGQGPEFLTYFQNEAQLEKSRLLSDRFSAERPKGSFSTLEIQRTEQGDSAMYLCASSLATGGTEAFFGQGTRLTVV.

This sequence joins TRBV5-1 and TRBJ2-1, with 13 bases matching TRBD2. The length of the CDR3 is 16 residues. V gave up 3 bases and J gave up 8 bases; unmatched junction bases: 8. From germline, CDR1 is SGHRS and CDR2 YFSETQ. The CDR3 loop is CASSSPETSGRYEQFF. Written as DNA, the CDR3 is TGCGCCAGCAGCTCTCCGGAGACTAGCGGGAGGTATGAGCAGTTCTTC.

This chain links TRBV7-9 with TRBJ1-3, with no clear D. This CDR3 is 14 amino acids long. Germline V gene lookup returns CDR1 SEHNR and CDR2 FQNEAQ (reference sequence). V lost 1 base, J lost 4 bases, and 8 bases lay in between. This CDR3 reads CASSLGPSGNTIYF. The CDR3 DNA sequence: TGTGCCAGCAGCTTAGGTCCGTCGGGAAACACCATATATTTT.

The genes are TRBV18 and TRBJ2-7; D is unresolved. The CDR3 sequence is 14 residues long. Germline V gene lookup returns CDR1 KGHSH and CDR2 LQKENI. The V and J ends lost 2 bases and 1 base respectively, with 9 bases between them. CDR3 nucleotide sequence: TGTGCCAGCTCACCAAGTGCGGTTTCCTACGAGCAGTACTTC. It yields the protein CASSPSAVSYEQYF.

J is TRBJ1-1 and V is TRBV6-1; 8 bases are a match to TRBD1. V was pared by 11 bases and J by 1 base, with 9 bases of the junction left unmatched. The germline gives CDR1 MNHNS, CDR2 SASEGT. The CDR3 consists of 14 residues. CDR3: CAAAWTGKNTEAFF. CDR3 nucleotide sequence: TGTGCCGCGGCGTGGACAGGGAAGAACACTGAAGCTTTCTTT.

V gene TRBV29-1 combines with J gene TRBJ2-1, with 9 bases fitting TRBD2. CDR1 is SQVTM, CDR2 ANQGSEA, per germline. There are 14 residues in the CDR3. The trim removed 6 bases at V and 5 bases at J, leaving 8 bases unmatched. CDR3 loop: CSVYGTSLDNEQFF. The CDR3 bases are TGCAGCGTGTACGGGACTAGCTTAGACAATGAGCAGTTCTTC.

The chain employs TRBV4-3 and TRBJ1-2, with TRBD1 matching over 9 bases. Germline V gene data show CDR1 as LGHNA and CDR2 as YSLEER. V was pared by 4 bases and J by 6 bases, with 6 bases of the junction left unmatched. The CDR3 consists of 14 residues. CDR3 DNA: TGCGCCAGCAGCCCCGGACAGGGGTGGGATGGCTACACCTTC. It specifies CASSPGQGWDGYTF.

The rearrangement joins TRBV10-3 to TRBJ2-7; D is unclear. Germline assignment: CDR1 ENHRY and CDR2 SYGVKD. V lost 6 bases and J 1 base, leaving 13 bases between the germline ends. The CDR3 has 14 residues. As DNA, the CDR3 is TGTGCCATCAGCGAAGTGGGCAGATCCTACGAGCAGTACTTC. Translated, it gives CAISEVGRSYEQYF.

This rearrangement joins TRBV1 to TRBJ2-5; the table names TRBD2, a call not compared with the DNA. TRBV1 is given as a pseudogene. This CDR3 region has 16 residues. The DNA of the CDR3 is TGCACCAGCAGCCAAGAAACGTTGCGGGAGTGCGAGACCCAGTACTTC. The encoded protein is CTSSQETLRECETQYF.

The rearrangement uses TRBV18 and TRBJ2-1; 9 bases agree with TRBD1. V shed 6 bases and J 6 bases; nucleotides not matched to a gene: 6. CDR1 KGHSH and CDR2 LQKENI come from the germline V gene. The CDR3 consists of 14 residues. CDR3 residues: CASSFTGQGNEQFF. The DNA for the CDR3 is TGTGCCAGCTCCTTCACGGGACAGGGCAATGAGCAGTTCTTC.

The DNA for the CDR3 is TGTGCCAGCAGCGCAAAACAGGGTCCCGGGGAGCTGTTTTTT. This codes for CASSAKQGPGELFF. This sequence joins TRBV5-4 and TRBJ2-2, with TRBD1 as a possible D gene (6 bases). V lost 4 bases, J lost 6 bases, and 13 bases lay in between. This CDR3 is 14 amino acids long. The germline CDR1 and CDR2 sequences are SGHNT and YYREEE (reference sequence).

The chain is built from TRBV2 and TRBJ2-1; D possibly corresponds to TRBD2 (6 bases). This CDR3 has 15 residues. CDR1 is SNHLY, CDR2 FYNNEI, per germline. With 5 bases removed from V and 3 bases from J, the gap between germline ends came to 14 bases. CDR3 region: CASSSGGIFYNEQFF. The CDR3 coding sequence is TGTGCCAGCAGTAGTGGCGGGATATTCTACAATGAGCAGTTCTTC.

This sequence joins TRBV4-1 and TRBJ2-5; 8 positions agree with TRBD1. The end of the DNA aligns better with TRBJ2-7, so the J call may be wrong. The CDR3 loop spans 15 amino acids. Germline-derived CDR1 and CDR2 are MGHRA and YSYEKL. CDR3 residues: CASSPSDRVPYEQYF. In DNA form, the CDR3 reads TGCGCCAGCAGCCCATCGGACAGGGTACCATACGAGCAGTACTTC.

A remark on this clone: Other DNA sequences in the same sample also yield this CDR3. The rearrangement joins TRBV6-6 to TRBJ1-3; D perhaps matches TRBD1 (6 bases). The CDR3 totals 16 residues. Germline-derived CDR1 and CDR2 are MNHNY and SVGAGI (reference sequence). V was shortened by 7 bases and J by 2 bases, with 18 bases between the two germline ends. CDR3: CASTTQGIWTGNTIYF. The CDR3 bases are TGTGCCAGCACCACACAGGGAATCTGGACTGGAAACACCATATATTTT.

This chain connects TRBV7-7 to TRBJ1-3; 7 bases map to TRBD1. The CDR3 is made up of 15 amino acids. With V trimmed by 5 bases and J by 0 bases, 4 bases remained unmatched. CDR1 and CDR2 (germline): SSHAT, FNYEAQ (reference sequence). The CDR3: CASSPGGFSGNTIYF. As DNA, the CDR3 is TGTGCCAGCAGCCCAGGGGGGTTCTCTGGAAACACCATATATTTT. Using reference TRBV7-7 and TRBJ1-3 for the parts outside the CDR3, the full variable domain is GAGVSQSPRYKVTKRGQDVTLRCDPISSHATLYWYQQALGQGPEFLTYFNYEAQPDKSGLPSDRFSAERPEGSISTLTIQRTEQRDSAMYRCASSPGGFSGNTIYFGEGSWLTVV.

J is TRBJ1-5 and V is TRBV30; the D gene is possibly TRBD1 (5 bases). The CDR3 runs to 13 residues. Trimming removed 2 bases at V and 5 bases at J, with 10 bases between. CDR1 and CDR2 from the germline V gene are GTSNPN and SVGIG (reference sequence). The CDR3 protein is CAWSRRGYQPQHF. As DNA, the CDR3 is TGTGCCTGGAGTCGAAGGGGATATCAGCCCCAGCATTTT.

This chain connects TRBV9 to TRBJ2-3; TRBD1 is a possible D gene (5 bases). This CDR3 is built from 12 residues. Trimming stripped 3 bases from V and 4 bases from J, with 6 bases between. Germline V gene lookup returns CDR1 SGDLS and CDR2 YYNGEE. The CDR3 spells CASSEGADTQYF. DNA for the CDR3: TGTGCCAGCAGCGAAGGGGCAGATACGCAGTATTTT.